This T cell receptor beta chain originates from a study of blood T cell repertoires in COVID-19 (dated by TCRdb to 2020 to 2021). Regarding the study in general: Samples from collaborators originated in the United States, Italy and Spain and spanned both the acute and convalescent phases of COVID-19. Nearly every sample came with metadata listing a de-identified subject ID, COVID-19 status, age in years and sex. Where available, HLA class I and class II types were obtained from metadata supplied by the sample provider rather than from assay-based typing. The dataset comprised deeply sampled blood TCRbeta repertoires from subjects exposed to, actively infected with, or recovered from COVID-19. A freely available public database, intended as a resource for researchers studying the immune response to SARS-CoV-2, is where the repertoires were released. The material from the prospective study consisted of cDNA or gDNA derived from T cells, B-cell-depleted T cells, or PBMCs. The samples were drawn from two sources: the first 160 participants of the ongoing ImmuneRACE study, and fewer than 1,500 subjects contributed by 6 global collaborators.

TCRbeta CDR3 regions were amplified from genomic DNA using the immunoSEQ Assay, a bias-controlled multiplex PCR. Per the source publication's procedure: Nucleated cell counts per sample were estimated from amplification of reference gene primers within the assay. To quantify the absolute abundance of each unique TCRbeta CDR3 rearrangement, sequence reads were collapsed and filtered. For each sample, productive Simpson clonality was calculated as the square root of Simpson's diversity index across productive rearrangements. Not all clones reach the TCRdb copy of this immuneACCESS table, which keeps in-frame sequences only. Checked studies attribute under half of the gap to unresolved V genes and leave the rest unexplained. V and J calls and clone size are those listed in that table; D and trimming were worked out from the DNA. The sample table holds approximately 300,000 clones, of which less than 85% were seen once. Clones ranked in the top ten supply over 1.5% of the sample.

Participants in the prospective study were aged roughly 18 to 100 years, lived in 20 to 30 United States geographic areas, and enrolled through a virtual design. In the prospective study, participants were assigned to cohorts based on the clinical history participants reported in a screening survey and a study questionnaire. Exposed participants were defined as having been in contact with someone with a PCR-confirmed or clinician-diagnosed COVID-19 case within 2 weeks of study entry. In the prospective study, whole blood, serum and a nasopharyngeal or oropharyngeal swab were collected from each participant by mobile phlebotomists. Over a roughly 2-month period, participants in the prospective study had the option of providing additional blood draws and questionnaires. Prospective study blood samples were shipped either frozen or at room temperature before DNA extraction. Regarding this clone: Its specific antigen is unknown. Per-base quality was not reported, and no clone a single base away is much larger than it.

Including cysteine and phenylalanine, the CDR3 has 15 amino acids. Only the CDR3 DNA stays, 45 bases, in frame from base 1. The CDR1 and CDR2 encoded by the germline V gene are LGHNA and YSLEER. Ends trimmed: V by 3 bases, J by 8 bases; bases unmatched to a gene: 11. The full study reports these points: Clinical and demographic metadata were provided uncurated, with the amount varying by source and participant.

The TCR was taken from a woman under 40 who had been exposed to COVID-19. Sequencing was done on a sample of PBMCs or T cells enriched from blood (not recorded which). The V gene is TRBV4-3 and the J gene is TRBJ1-2; TRBD1 fits 8 bases in the junction. For the CDR3, the sequence is CASSQGVDRDIGYTF. The nucleotides read TGCGCCAGCAGCCAGGGGGTGGACAGGGATATCGGCTACACCTTC.